This paragraph covers one T cell receptor beta chain sequence. Its antigen is currently unknown. The data derive from a study of T cell repertoires in cytomegalovirus infection. Study overall: TCR beta signatures that were public indicated CMV infection and matching HLA type.

The junction had 13 bases not matched to a gene; V was cut back by 7 bases and J by 4 bases. The CDR3 extends over 17 amino acids. From germline, CDR1 is LNHDA and CDR2 SQIVND (reference sequence). One entry per CDR3 protein results from TCRdb running MiXCR on the reads. Among some 220,000 distinct CDR3 sequences listed, around 35% were seen once. Notes on the study in general: Totalled public TCR beta family frequency picked out people who carried CMV plus the relevant HLA. What dominated the ex vivo response were HLA-C-restricted CMV-specific TCR beta clonotypes.

The specimen was CD8+ T cells from cultured PBMCs, collected from culture after CMV antigen stimulation. The sequence came from a human donor in good health (CMV status not recorded). Some clones in this sample may be carry-over from other donors' samples. The V gene is TRBV19, the J gene TRBJ1-1; TRBD1 agrees at 12 bases. CDR3 sequence (DNA): TGTGCCAGTATCCCAACTCCGGGACAGGGGGCAAGCACTGAAGCTTTCTTT. The encoded protein is CASIPTPGQGASTEAFF.